One sample yielded the 24 T cell receptor beta chains listed below, sequenced in a study of OX40 agonist ivuxolimab in advanced cancers. Assay used: immunoSEQ multiplex PCR; TCRdb lists only in-frame clones, some missing. The sample lists some 70,000 clones, around 93% occurring once. Sample: CD4+ or CD8+ T cells sorted from blood, taken in a trial of the OX40 agonist ivuxolimab. Source of these receptors: an adult with an advanced solid tumor such as melanoma, head and neck, liver or kidney cancer.

The chain is built from TRBV5-1 and TRBJ1-1; a weak D match, TRBD1 (6 bases). V gave up 4 bases and J gave up 0 bases, with 13 bases separating them. This CDR3 spans 15 amino acids. Germline V gene sequence: CDR1 SGHRS, CDR2 YFSETQ. The CDR3 sequence is CASSPAGGMNTEAFF. CDR3 bases: TGCGCCAGCAGCCCGGCGGGGGGCATGAACACTGAAGCTTTCTTT.

In its sample, this clone was seen a few times. CDR3 sequence reads: CASSRKKGTNNEQFF. In DNA form, the CDR3 reads TGTGCCAGTAGCCGAAAGAAGGGGACGAACAATGAGCAGTTCTTC. The chain joins TRBV19 to TRBJ2-1, with D perhaps assigned TRBD1 or TRBD2 (5 bases each). CDR3 size: 15 residues. V lost 6 bases and J lost 5, with 17 bases in between. Germline CDR1 LNHDA, CDR2 SQIVND (reference sequence).

V usage is TRBV5-1 and J usage is TRBJ2-7; a weak D match, TRBD1 (6 bases). CDR1 is SGHRS and CDR2 is YFSETQ in the germline V gene. The length of the CDR3 is 14 residues. The V end was cut by 0 bases, the J end by 4 bases, with 11 bases between. The CDR3 DNA sequence: TGCGCCAGCAGCTTGGTGACAGGACCGTACGAGCAGTACTTC. It codes for CASSLVTGPYEQYF. Using reference TRBV5-1 and TRBJ2-7 for the parts outside the CDR3, the full variable domain is KAGVTQTPRYLIKTRGQQVTLSCSPISGHRSVSWYQQTPGQGLQFLFEYFSETQRNKGNFPGRFSGRQFSNSRSEMNVSTLELGDSALYLCASSLVTGPYEQYFGPGTRLTVT.

The chain joins TRBV5-1 to TRBJ2-7; the D gene could be TRBD1 or TRBD2 (5 bases each). CDR1 and CDR2 from the germline V gene are SGHRS and YFSETQ. Trimming shortened V by 3 bases and J by 3 bases, and 16 bases separated the two germline ends. The CDR3 is 15 amino acids. CDR3 amino acids: CASSWGLTGYYEQYF. Written as DNA, the CDR3 is TGCGCCAGCAGCTGGGGCTTAACGGGGTACTACGAGCAGTACTTC. Full variable domain (missing parts from reference TRBV5-1 and TRBJ2-7): KAGVTQTPRYLIKTRGQQVTLSCSPISGHRSVSWYQQTPGQGLQFLFEYFSETQRNKGNFPGRFSGRQFSNSRSEMNVSTLELGDSALYLCASSWGLTGYYEQYFGPGTRLTVT.

The rearrangement joins TRBV21-1 to TRBJ1-5. TRBV21-1 is noted as a pseudogene. The CDR3 extends over 15 amino acids. The CDR3 sequence is CASSSPGGLDQAQHF. CDR3 coding DNA: TGTGCCAGCAGCAGCCCCGGCGGACTTGATCAGGCCCAGCATTTT.

This chain links TRBV9 with TRBJ1-4; D is perhaps TRBD1 (6 bases). CDR3 length equals 16 residues. Germline values: CDR1 SGDLS, CDR2 YYNGEE. Trimming shortened V by 0 bases and J by 1 base, and 10 bases separated the two germline ends. Written as DNA, the CDR3 is TGTGCCAGCAGCGTAGGGCAGGGGAGAACTAATGAAAAACTGTTTTTT. Its translation is CASSVGQGRTNEKLFF.

This chain joins TRBV27 and TRBJ2-3, with 8 bases aligning to TRBD1. Germline V lookup: CDR1 MNHEY, CDR2 SMNVEV (reference sequence). J gave up 3 bases and V 8 bases, and 10 bases lay outside the gene matches. This CDR3 has 15 residues. DNA for the CDR3: TGTGCCAGCGGGTCAGACAGGGGACGAACAGATACGCAGTATTTT. Its translation: CASGSDRGRTDTQYF.

V is TRBV5-4 and J is TRBJ2-2; D perhaps matches TRBD1 (5 bases). Trimming pared 4 bases from V and 6 bases from J, leaving 19 bases between. This CDR3 is 16 amino acids long. Germline CDR1 SGHNT, CDR2 YYREEE (reference sequence). CDR3 coding DNA: TGTGCCAGCAGCCACGCTCGAGGTGGGGCCGCCGGGGAGCTGTTTTTT. Its translation is CASSHARGGAAGELFF.

This chain joins TRBV7-3 and TRBJ2-3; possible D gene TRBD2, 6 bases. This CDR3 has 14 residues. The V and J ends lost 5 bases and 5 bases respectively, with 14 bases between them. Germline CDR1 is SGHTA and CDR2 is FQGTGA. CDR3 in amino acids: CASSPGSGGDTQYF. CDR3 in DNA: TGTGCCAGCAGCCCCGGGAGCGGTGGAGATACGCAGTATTTT.

The V gene is TRBV19, the J gene TRBJ1-4; D remains unclear. Germline CDR1 reads LNHDA; CDR2 reads SQIVND (reference sequence). This CDR3 has 14 residues. Between the trimmed V and J ends, which lost 3 bases and 0 bases, there was a span of 5 bases. CDR3 nucleotides: TGTGCCAGTAGTATGGCCGCAACTAATGAAAAACTGTTTTTT. As protein: CASSMAATNEKLFF.

This clone was recorded once. V and J are TRBV5-8 and TRBJ2-1, with a possible D match to TRBD2 (6 bases). V shed 1 base and J shed 3 bases, with 11 bases lying between them. The germline CDR1 and CDR2 sequences are SGHTS and YDEGEE. The CDR3 is made up of 15 amino acids. This CDR3 is CASSLTLANYNEQFF. The CDR3 DNA reads as TGTGCCAGCAGCTTGACCCTAGCGAACTACAATGAGCAGTTCTTC.

The chain recombines TRBV7-9 with TRBJ2-2; the D is unclear. The CDR3 sequence is 13 residues long. The germline V gene has CDR1 SEHNR and CDR2 FQNEAQ (reference sequence). V shed 5 bases and J shed 7 bases, with 11 bases lying between them. The CDR3 DNA reads TGTGCCAGCAGCCGCGACGGGTTCGGGGAGCTGTTTTTT. Its protein is CASSRDGFGELFF. The full variable domain, rest sourced from reference TRBV7-9 and TRBJ2-2, is DTGVSQNPRHKITKRGQNVTFRCDPISEHNRLYWYRQTLGQGPEFLTYFQNEAQLEKSRLLSDRFSAERPKGSFSTLEIQRTEQGDSAMYLCASSRDGFGELFFGEGSRLTVL.

This chain links TRBV7-2 with TRBJ1-2; TRBD1 matches at 7 bases. V was clipped by 5 bases and J by 0 bases; unmatched bases: 6. This CDR3 has 15 amino acids. Germline V lookup: CDR1 SGHTA, CDR2 FQGNSA. The CDR3 is CASSPRQGPNYGYTF. CDR3 sequence (DNA): TGTGCCAGCAGCCCCCGACAGGGCCCTAACTATGGCTACACCTTC.

CDR3 coding DNA: TGTGCCAGCAGCAAAGACGGACCGATTGGTGAGACCCAGTACTTC. This translates into CASSKDGPIGETQYF. V usage is TRBV11-3 and J usage is TRBJ2-5; D unclear. V lost 5 bases, J lost 5 bases, and 18 bases lay in between. The CDR3 extends over 15 amino acids. The germline V gene has CDR1 SGHNT and CDR2 YENEEA.

This sequence joins TRBV5-1 and TRBJ2-2; TRBD1 aligns across 7 bases. V was clipped by 9 bases and J by 4 bases; unmatched bases: 9. This CDR3 region has 14 residues. The germline V gene has CDR1 SGHRS and CDR2 YFSETQ. CDR3 amino acids: CATSRDSTTGELFF. CDR3 sequence (DNA): TGCGCCACCTCCCGGGACAGTACCACCGGGGAGCTGTTTTTT. Filled out from reference TRBV5-1 and TRBJ2-2, the complete variable domain reads KAGVTQTPRYLIKTRGQQVTLSCSPISGHRSVSWYQQTPGQGLQFLFEYFSETQRNKGNFPGRFSGRQFSNSRSEMNVSTLELGDSALYLCATSRDSTTGELFFGEGSRLTVL.

The chain combines TRBV19 with TRBJ2-5; the D call may be TRBD1 or TRBD2 (5 bases each). The CDR3 consists of 19 residues. The V end lost 0 bases, the J end lost 0 bases, and 20 bases lay between the germline ends. The V gene's germline CDR1 is LNHDA and CDR2 SQIVND (reference sequence). CDR3 region: CASSIDLSLPGTYQETQYF. The DNA for the CDR3 is TGTGCCAGTAGTATAGATTTGTCCCTACCGGGGACGTACCAAGAGACCCAGTACTTC.

The rearrangement joins TRBV25-1 to TRBJ1-5, with a possible D match to TRBD1 (5 bases). The CDR3 runs 18 residues. The V and J ends lost 4 bases and 0 bases respectively, with 19 bases between them. Germline V gene lookup returns CDR1 MGHDK and CDR2 SYGVNS. CDR3 nucleotides: TGTGCCAGCAGTGGGGGGATCTCCACGGCGGATAGCAATCAGCCCCAGCATTTT. Its translation: CASSGGISTADSNQPQHF.

The chain is built from TRBV7-8 and TRBJ1-5; TRBD1 agrees at 12 bases. V lost 4 bases, J lost 4 bases, and 2 bases stayed unmatched. The CDR3 spans 15 residues. CDR1 is SGHVS and CDR2 is FQNEAQ in the germline V gene. The CDR3 coding sequence is TGTGCCAGCAGCTCGGGACAGGGGGCGAATCAGCCCCAGCATTTT. As protein: CASSSGQGANQPQHF. Complete variable domain (other parts from reference TRBV7-8 and TRBJ1-5): GAGVSQSPRYKVAKRGQDVALRCDPISGHVSLFWYQQALGQGPEFLTYFQNEAQLDKSGLPSDRFFAERPEGSVSTLKIQRTQQEDSAVYLCASSSGQGANQPQHFGDGTRLSIL.

The chain has TRBV2 and TRBJ1-4, with D perhaps TRBD1 (5 bases). V lost 4 bases to trimming and J lost 8 bases, with 17 bases between them. The germline V gene has CDR1 SNHLY and CDR2 FYNNEI. This CDR3 contains 15 residues. Here the CDR3 DNA reads TGTGCCAGCAGTGCCTTGGGGGGGATAAGGGAAAAACTGTTTTTT. As protein: CASSALGGIREKLFF.

The V gene is TRBV5-4, the J gene TRBJ1-1; D not resolved. CDR1 is SGHNT, CDR2 YYREEE, per germline (reference sequence). CDR3 length equals 14 residues. V was shortened by 4 bases and J by 1 base, with 11 bases between the two germline ends. Here the CDR3 reads CASSPRTTNTEAFF. The DNA for the CDR3 is TGTGCCAGCAGCCCTAGAACCACGAACACTGAAGCTTTCTTT. The whole variable domain, remainder taken from reference TRBV5-4 and TRBJ1-1, is ETGVTQSPTHLIKTRGQQVTLRCSSQSGHNTVSWYQQALGQGPQFIFQYYREEENGRGNFPPRFSGLQFPNYSSELNVNALELDDSALYLCASSPRTTNTEAFFGQGTRLTVV.

The DNA of the CDR3 is TGTGCCAGCAGCTTAGAGGAGACAGATACGCAGTATTTT. Protein product: CASSLEETDTQYF. The V and J genes are TRBV7-3 and TRBJ2-3; D gene ambiguous. CDR1 and CDR2 (germline): SGHTA, FQGTGA. The CDR3 sequence is 13 residues long. Trimming took off 2 bases at V and 3 bases at J, with 6 bases between the two ends.

V gene TRBV5-6 combines with J gene TRBJ2-1; D may be TRBD1 (5 bases). CDR1 and CDR2 from the germline V gene are SGHDT and YYEEEE. CDR3 length: 16 residues. V lost 4 bases and J 0 bases, leaving 14 bases between the germline ends. Here the CDR3 DNA reads TGTGCCAGCAGCATCGACAGAGCCCCCTCCTACAATGAGCAGTTCTTC. This sequence encodes CASSIDRAPSYNEQFF. Together with reference TRBV5-6 and TRBJ2-1, the CDR3 gives the full variable domain: DAGVTQSPTHLIKTRGQQVTLRCSPKSGHDTVSWYQQALGQGPQFIFQYYEEEERQRGNFPDRFSGHQFPNYSSELNVNALLLGDSALYLCASSIDRAPSYNEQFFGPGTRLTVL.

The gene calls are TRBV6-1 and TRBJ1-3; D uncertain. V lost 2 bases and J lost 2, with 10 bases in between. Per germline, CDR1 MNHNS and CDR2 SASEGT. This CDR3 is built from 15 residues. The CDR3 sequence is CASSEQAVAGNTIYF. CDR3 coding DNA: TGTGCCAGCAGTGAACAGGCCGTCGCTGGAAACACCATATATTTT.

The CDR3 loop reads CASSHQANYGYTF. The CDR3 DNA reads TGTGCCAGCAGCCACCAGGCTAACTATGGCTACACCTTC. The V gene is TRBV14, the J gene TRBJ1-2; no firm D call. The CDR3 spans 13 residues. Germline-derived CDR1 and CDR2 are SGHDN and FVKESK. V dropped 3 bases and J dropped 0 bases, with 5 bases sitting between them. Drawing the rest from reference TRBV14 and TRBJ1-2, the complete variable domain is EAGVTQFPSHSVIEKGQTVTLRCDPISGHDNLYWYRRVMGKEIKFLLHFVKESKQDESGMPNNRFLAERTGGTYSTLKVQPAELEDSGVYFCASSHQANYGYTFGSGTRLTVV.